This is a list of T cell receptor beta chains from one sample in a study of cytomegalovirus exposure and HLA in healthy donors. Generated by immunoSEQ multiplex PCR, the TCRdb table keeps only in-frame clones and is missing some. The sample contains approximately 150,000 clones, roughly 87% of which appear only once. The specimen sequenced was PBMCs. These receptors all stem from a man in his late teens or twenties in good health and CMV-seropositive. Both conserved end residues are part of each CDR3. A D gene is named only where the DNA matches it firmly. The size field is filled for only some rows; it gives once, few, many or a size class.

DNA,CDR3,J,size,V,D,length
TGTGCCAGCAGCGCCCAAGTTTCCGGGGGGGATTACAATGAGCAGTTCTTC,CASSAQVSGGDYNEQFF,TRBJ2-1,once,TRBV28,TRBD2,17
TGTGCCAGCAGCGTGGACCTGCCGGGCACAGATACGCAGTATTTT,CASSVDLPGTDTQYF,TRBJ2-3,.,TRBV5-4,.,15
TGTGCCAGCTCACCCCAGGGGGCTGGTAGAGGTTCAGGCTATGGCTACACCTTC,CASSPQGAGRGSGYGYTF,TRBJ1-2,.,TRBV28,TRBD1,18
TGTGCCAGCAGAAGACAGGGGGTGAGTGGCTACACCTTC,CASRRQGVSGYTF,TRBJ1-2,.,TRBV28,TRBD1,13
TGTGCCAGCAGCCATACGACCGGGACTCTCCTCTACGAGCAGTACTTC,CASSHTTGTLLYEQYF,TRBJ2-7,.,TRBV5-4,.,16
TGTGCCATCCGGGACAGGGACACTGAAGCTTTCTTT,CAIRDRDTEAFF,TRBJ1-1,.,TRBV10-3,TRBD1,12
TGTGCCAGTAGTGCCGCGGGACAGGGACTGTCCTTC,CASSAAGQGLSF,TRBJ2-7,.,TRBV19,TRBD1,12
TGTGCCAGCAGCTTAAGACTAGCGGGGGGGAAAGAGACCCAGTACTTC,CASSLRLAGGKETQYF,TRBJ2-5,.,TRBV7-6,TRBD2,16
TGTGCCAGCAGGCATAGCGGGGGGGTCTACGAGCAGTACTTC,CASRHSGGVYEQYF,TRBJ2-7,.,TRBV28,TRBD2,14
TGCAGCGTTGACGGGACAGGGGGCGTCGGGTACACCTTC,CSVDGTGGVGYTF,TRBJ1-2,.,TRBV29-1,TRBD1,13
TGTGCCAGCAGTTACGCAGACAGGGTTAATCAGCCCCAGCATTTT,CASSYADRVNQPQHF,TRBJ1-5,.,TRBV6-6,TRBD1,15
TGTGCCAGCAGCTTGTTAGACGGGGCCCTCCACTTT,CASSLLDGALHF,TRBJ1-6,.,TRBV7-9,.,12
TGTGCCAGTAGTAAAGGCAGGGTTACGGATCAGCCCCAGCATTTT,CASSKGRVTDQPQHF,TRBJ1-5,.,TRBV19,.,15
TGTGCCAGTAGATCGAGCTCTGGAAACACCATATATTTT,CASRSSSGNTIYF,TRBJ1-3,once,TRBV19,.,13
TGTGCCAGCAGCAGGTATCCCGGGACTTCGAACACCGGGGAGCTGTTTTTT,CASSRYPGTSNTGELFF,TRBJ2-2,.,TRBV5-6,.,17
TGTGCCAGCAGTTTCGGGACTAGCGGGGGGCAAGATACGCAGTATTTT,CASSFGTSGGQDTQYF,TRBJ2-3,.,TRBV6-6,TRBD2,16
TGTGCCAGCGCTGAACAGGGGCGTAGCACAGATACGCAGTATTTT,CASAEQGRSTDTQYF,TRBJ2-3,.,TRBV27,TRBD1,15
TGCGCCAGCAGCCAAGATTCGGGGAGGTCCGCGTATGGCTACACCTTC,CASSQDSGRSAYGYTF,TRBJ1-2,.,TRBV4-1,.,16
TGCAGTGCGACAGGGGATAGCGGTTACACCTTC,CSATGDSGYTF,TRBJ1-2,.,TRBV20-1,TRBD1,11
TGTGCCAGCAGCGGCGGGGGGACTGAAGCTTTCTTT,CASSGGGTEAFF,TRBJ1-1,.,TRBV7-6,.,12
TGTGCCAGCAGTCGGGAAAGCGGGAGTATAGGCGGGGAGCTGTTTTTT,CASSRESGSIGGELFF,TRBJ2-2,.,TRBV2,TRBD2,16
TGTGCCAGCAGTTCCCGGACTAGCGGGGAGCTGTTTTTT,CASSSRTSGELFF,TRBJ2-2,.,TRBV6-5,TRBD2,13
TGTGCCATCAGTGAGTCGAAACTGCGGGCCCCCTACGAGCAGTACTTC,CAISESKLRAPYEQYF,TRBJ2-7,once,TRBV10-3,.,16
TGCGCCAGCAGCCACAGTAGCGGGGCTAGGGAGACCCAGTACTTC,CASSHSSGARETQYF,TRBJ2-5,.,TRBV4-1,TRBD2,15
TGTGCCAGCAGCTCGGACAGGGGCAATTCACCCCTCCACTTT,CASSSDRGNSPLHF,TRBJ1-6,.,TRBV7-3,TRBD1,14
TGTGCCTGGAGTGGAGGCGGCGCCGGGGAGCTGTTTTTT,CAWSGGGAGELFF,TRBJ2-2,.,TRBV30,.,13
TGCAGTGCTGGGGTGGGGAGTACCATATATTTT,CSAGVGSTIYF,TRBJ1-3,.,TRBV20-1,.,11
TGTGCCAGCAGCCAAGACAGGGGAAATCAGCCCCAGCATTTT,CASSQDRGNQPQHF,TRBJ1-5,.,TRBV4-2,.,14
TGTGCCAGCAACTTAGAAGGGAGCTCCTACAATGAGCAGTTCTTC,CASNLEGSSYNEQFF,TRBJ2-1,.,TRBV2,.,15
TGTGCCAGCAAGGGGCCCAAGAACACTGAAGCTTTCTTT,CASKGPKNTEAFF,TRBJ1-1,few,TRBV19,.,13
TGTGCCAGCAGCCCGCGCCCGGGACAGGGGGGAAACATTCAGTACTTC,CASSPRPGQGGNIQYF,TRBJ2-4,.,TRBV28,TRBD1,16
TGTGCCAGCAGCTTCCTGGACATTGACAATGAGCAGTTCTTC,CASSFLDIDNEQFF,TRBJ2-1,.,TRBV7-2,.,14
TGTGCCAGCATGAACTACTATCAAGAGACCCAGTACTTC,CASMNYYQETQYF,TRBJ2-5,.,TRBV2,.,13
TGTGCCAGCAGCCTGAGCCACGGGACAGAAGCTTTCTTT,CASSLSHGTEAFF,TRBJ1-1,.,TRBV14,.,13
TGTGCCAGCAGTCCGACAGGGAGCTCCTACGAGCAGTACTTC,CASSPTGSSYEQYF,TRBJ2-7,.,TRBV6-5,TRBD1,14
TGTGCCAGCAGCTTAGCGCGACTAGCGGGAGTCTCCTACGAGCAGTACTTC,CASSLARLAGVSYEQYF,TRBJ2-7,.,TRBV7-8,TRBD2,17
TGTGCCAGCAGCTTGGCCCCAAGGACAGGGATAAGAGAGCAGTTCTTC,CASSLAPRTGIREQFF,TRBJ2-1,.,TRBV5-6,TRBD1,16
TGTGCCAGCAGTTACGGGCAGACTAATGAAAAACTGTTTTTT,CASSYGQTNEKLFF,TRBJ1-4,once,TRBV6-5,.,14
TGTGCCAGCAGCTTTGGGGGCCGGGGCTACACCTTC,CASSFGGRGYTF,TRBJ1-2,.,TRBV11-1,.,12
TGTGCCAGTAGCTCACGATCAGGAACTAATGAAAAACTGTTTTTT,CASSSRSGTNEKLFF,TRBJ1-4,.,TRBV19,.,15
TGTGCCAGCAGTTTAGGAGGGCGGGAGGAAAAACTGTTTTTT,CASSLGGREEKLFF,TRBJ1-4,.,TRBV28,.,14
TGTGCCAGCAGTTACTCGTTTGGAGGGGACACCGGGGAGCTGTTTTTT,CASSYSFGGDTGELFF,TRBJ2-2,.,TRBV6-5,.,16